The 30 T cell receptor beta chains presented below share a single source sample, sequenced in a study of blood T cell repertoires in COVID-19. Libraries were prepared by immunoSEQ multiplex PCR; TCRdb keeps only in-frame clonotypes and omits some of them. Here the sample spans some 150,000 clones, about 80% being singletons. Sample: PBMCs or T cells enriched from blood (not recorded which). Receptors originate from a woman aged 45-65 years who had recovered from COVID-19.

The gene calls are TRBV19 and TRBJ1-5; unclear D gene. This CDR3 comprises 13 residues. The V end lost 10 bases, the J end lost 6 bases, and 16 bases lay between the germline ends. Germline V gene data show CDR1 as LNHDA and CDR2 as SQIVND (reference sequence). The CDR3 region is CATTGRAGQPQHF. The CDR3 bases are TGTGCCACCACCGGGAGGGCCGGTCAGCCCCAGCATTTT.

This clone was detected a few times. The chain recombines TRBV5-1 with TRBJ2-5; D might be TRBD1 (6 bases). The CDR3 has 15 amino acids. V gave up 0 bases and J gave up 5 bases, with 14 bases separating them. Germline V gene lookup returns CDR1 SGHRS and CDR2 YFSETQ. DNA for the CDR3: TGCGCCAGCAGCTTGGCCCTCAGGGGTAGCGAGACCCAGTACTTC. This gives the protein CASSLALRGSETQYF.

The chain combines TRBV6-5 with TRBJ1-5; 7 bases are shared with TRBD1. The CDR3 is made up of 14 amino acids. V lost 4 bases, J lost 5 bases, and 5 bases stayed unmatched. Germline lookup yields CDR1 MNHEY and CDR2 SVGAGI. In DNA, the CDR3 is TGTGCCAGCAGTTCGGAACAGGGGCATCAGCCCCAGCATTTT. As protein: CASSSEQGHQPQHF.

CDR3 in DNA: TGTGCCAGCAGCCCTATTGCGGGGGGGTTTCGAGGCACAGATACGCAGTATTTT. Its protein is CASSPIAGGFRGTDTQYF. This chain connects TRBV7-2 to TRBJ2-3, with 9 bases matching TRBD2. Per germline, CDR1 SGHTA and CDR2 FQGNSA. V gave up 5 bases and J gave up 1 base; unmatched junction bases: 13. The CDR3 is 18 amino acids.

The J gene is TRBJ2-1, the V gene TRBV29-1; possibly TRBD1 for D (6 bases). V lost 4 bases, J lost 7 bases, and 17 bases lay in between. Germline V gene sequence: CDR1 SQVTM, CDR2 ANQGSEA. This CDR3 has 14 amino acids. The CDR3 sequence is CSVGKDSQGNEQFF. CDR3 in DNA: TGCAGCGTTGGGAAAGACAGCCAGGGGAATGAGCAGTTCTTC.

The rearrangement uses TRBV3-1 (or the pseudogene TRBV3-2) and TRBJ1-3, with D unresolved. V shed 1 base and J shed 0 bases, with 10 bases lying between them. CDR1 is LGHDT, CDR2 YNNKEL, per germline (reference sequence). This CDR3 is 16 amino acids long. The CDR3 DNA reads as TGTGCCAGCAGCCAAGCCGGGATCTACTCTGGAAACACCATATATTTT. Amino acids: CASSQAGIYSGNTIYF.

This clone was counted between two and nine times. The chain's CDR3 is CASSEKWTGSWETQYF. The CDR3 DNA reads as TGTGCCAGCAGTGAAAAATGGACAGGGAGTTGGGAGACCCAGTACTTC. The rearrangement uses TRBV6-1 and TRBJ2-5; TRBD1 aligns across 8 bases. Germline V gene lookup returns CDR1 MNHNS and CDR2 SASEGT. The J segment lost 5 bases and the V segment lost 2 bases, leaving 10 bases of the junction unmatched. The CDR3 extends over 16 amino acids.

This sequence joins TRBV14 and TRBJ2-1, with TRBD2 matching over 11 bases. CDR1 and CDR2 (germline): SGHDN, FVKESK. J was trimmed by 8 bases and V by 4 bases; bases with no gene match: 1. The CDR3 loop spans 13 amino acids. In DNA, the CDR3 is TGTGCCAGCAGCCGTAGCGGGGGGGATGAGCAGTTCTTC. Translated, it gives CASSRSGGDEQFF.

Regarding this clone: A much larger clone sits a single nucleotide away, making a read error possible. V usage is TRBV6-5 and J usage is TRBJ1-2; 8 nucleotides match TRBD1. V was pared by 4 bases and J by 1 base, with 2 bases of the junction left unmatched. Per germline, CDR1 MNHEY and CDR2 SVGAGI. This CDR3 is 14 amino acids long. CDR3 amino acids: CASSSGQGNYGYTF. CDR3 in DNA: TGTGCCAGCAGTTCAGGACAGGGTAACTATGGCTACACCTTC.

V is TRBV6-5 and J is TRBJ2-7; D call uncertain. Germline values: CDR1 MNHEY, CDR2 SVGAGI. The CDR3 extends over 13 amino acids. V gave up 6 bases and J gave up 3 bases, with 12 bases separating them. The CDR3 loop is CASSLTFGYEQYV. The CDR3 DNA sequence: TGTGCCAGCAGCCTTACGTTCGGCTACGAGCAGTACGTC.

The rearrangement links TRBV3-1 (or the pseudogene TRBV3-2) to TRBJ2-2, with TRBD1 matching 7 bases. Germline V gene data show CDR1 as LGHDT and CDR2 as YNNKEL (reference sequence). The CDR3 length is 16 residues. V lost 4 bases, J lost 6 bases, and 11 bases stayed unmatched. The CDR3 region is CASSPRSTGVAGELFF. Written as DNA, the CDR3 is TGTGCCAGCAGCCCCCGTTCCACAGGGGTCGCCGGGGAGCTGTTTTTT.

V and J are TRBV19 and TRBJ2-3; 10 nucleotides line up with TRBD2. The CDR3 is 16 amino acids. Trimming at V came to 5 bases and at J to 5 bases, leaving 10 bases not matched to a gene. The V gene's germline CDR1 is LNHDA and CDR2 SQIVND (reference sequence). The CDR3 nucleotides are TGTGCCAGTAGTCCTCGGGTAGCGGGGGGTGAAGATACGCAGTATTTT. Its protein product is CASSPRVAGGEDTQYF. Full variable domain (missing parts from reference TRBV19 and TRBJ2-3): DGGITQSPKYLFRKEGQNVTLSCEQNLNHDAMYWYRQDPGQGLRLIYYSQIVNDFQKGDIAEGYSVSREKKESFPLTVTSAQKNPTAFYLCASSPRVAGGEDTQYFGPGTRLTVL.

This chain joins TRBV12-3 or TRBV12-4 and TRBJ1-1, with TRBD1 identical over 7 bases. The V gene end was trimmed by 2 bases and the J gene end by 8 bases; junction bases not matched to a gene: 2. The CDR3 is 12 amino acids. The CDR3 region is CASSLRDREAFF. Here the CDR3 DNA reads TGTGCCAGCAGTTTAAGGGACAGAGAAGCTTTCTTT.

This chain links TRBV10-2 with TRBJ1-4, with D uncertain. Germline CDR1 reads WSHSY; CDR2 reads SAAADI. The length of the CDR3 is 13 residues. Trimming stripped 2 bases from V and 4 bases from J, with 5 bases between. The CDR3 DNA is TGCGCCAGCAGTGAGAGCCTTAATGAAAAACTGTTTTTT. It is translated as CASSESLNEKLFF.

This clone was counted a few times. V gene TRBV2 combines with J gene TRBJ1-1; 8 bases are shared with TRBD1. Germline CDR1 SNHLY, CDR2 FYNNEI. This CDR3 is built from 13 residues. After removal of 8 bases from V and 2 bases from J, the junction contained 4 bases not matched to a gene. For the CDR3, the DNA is TGTGCCAGCGGAGGGACAGGTAACACTGAAGCTTTCTTT. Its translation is CASGGTGNTEAFF.

The CDR3 region is CSASLYGNTIYF. DNA of the CDR3: TGCAGTGCTAGTTTATATGGAAACACCATATATTTT. This sequence joins TRBV20-1 and TRBJ1-3; the D is unclear. CDR3 length: 12 amino acids. Germline V CDR1 and CDR2: DFQATT, SNEGSKA (reference sequence). Trimming stripped 3 bases from V and 3 bases from J, with 6 bases between.

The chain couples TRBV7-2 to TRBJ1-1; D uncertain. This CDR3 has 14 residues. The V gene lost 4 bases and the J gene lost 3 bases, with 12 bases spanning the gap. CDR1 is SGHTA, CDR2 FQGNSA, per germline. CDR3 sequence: CASSSSLLDTEAFF. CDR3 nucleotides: TGTGCCAGCAGCTCCTCACTGCTGGACACTGAAGCTTTCTTT.

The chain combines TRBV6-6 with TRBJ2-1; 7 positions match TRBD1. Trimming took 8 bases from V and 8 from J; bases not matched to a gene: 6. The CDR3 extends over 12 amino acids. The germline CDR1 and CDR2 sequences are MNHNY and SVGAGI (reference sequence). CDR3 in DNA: TGTGCCAGCGGGGACAGCAGAGATGAGCAGTTCTTC. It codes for CASGDSRDEQFF.

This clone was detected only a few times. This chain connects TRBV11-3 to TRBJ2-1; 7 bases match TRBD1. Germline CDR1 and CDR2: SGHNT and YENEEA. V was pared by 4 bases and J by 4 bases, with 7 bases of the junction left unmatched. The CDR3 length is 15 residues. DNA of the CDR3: TGTGCCAGCAGCTCAACAGGGGATCCGTACAATGAGCAGTTCTTC. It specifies CASSSTGDPYNEQFF. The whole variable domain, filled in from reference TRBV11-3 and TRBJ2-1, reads EAGVVQSPRYKIIEKKQPVAFWCNPISGHNTLYWYLQNLGQGPELLIRYENEEAVDDSQLPKDRFSAERLKGVDSTLKIQPAELGDSAVYLCASSSTGDPYNEQFFGPGTRLTVL.

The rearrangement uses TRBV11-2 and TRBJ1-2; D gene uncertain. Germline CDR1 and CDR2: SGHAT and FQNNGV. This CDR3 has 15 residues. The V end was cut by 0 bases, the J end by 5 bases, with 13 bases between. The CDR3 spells CASSLESGHLYGYTF. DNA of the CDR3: TGTGCCAGCAGCTTAGAAAGCGGCCACTTGTATGGCTACACCTTC.

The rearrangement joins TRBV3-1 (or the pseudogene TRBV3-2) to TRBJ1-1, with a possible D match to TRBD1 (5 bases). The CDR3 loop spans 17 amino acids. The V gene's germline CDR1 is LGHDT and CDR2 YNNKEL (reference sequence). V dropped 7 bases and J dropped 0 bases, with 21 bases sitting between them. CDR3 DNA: TGTGCCAGCACCCGATTTAAAGGGGCGAGGATGAACACTGAAGCTTTCTTT. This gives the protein CASTRFKGARMNTEAFF.

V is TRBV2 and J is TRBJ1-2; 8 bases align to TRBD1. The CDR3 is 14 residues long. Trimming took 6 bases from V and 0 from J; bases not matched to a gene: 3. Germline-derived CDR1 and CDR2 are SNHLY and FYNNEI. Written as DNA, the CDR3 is TGTGCCAGCAGGGGGACAGGTTCTAACTATGGCTACACCTTC. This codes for CASRGTGSNYGYTF.

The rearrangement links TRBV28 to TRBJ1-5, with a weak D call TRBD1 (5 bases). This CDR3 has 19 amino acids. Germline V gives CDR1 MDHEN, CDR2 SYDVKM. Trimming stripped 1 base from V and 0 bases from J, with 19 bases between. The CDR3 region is CASSLLSGRVRYSNQPQHF. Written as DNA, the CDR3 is TGTGCCAGCAGTTTATTGTCAGGCAGGGTGAGATATAGCAATCAGCCCCAGCATTTT. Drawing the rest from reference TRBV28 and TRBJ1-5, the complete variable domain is DVKVTQSSRYLVKRTGEKVFLECVQDMDHENMFWYRQDPGLGLRLIYFSYDVKMKEKGDIPEGYSVSREKKERFSLILESASTNQTSMYLCASSLLSGRVRYSNQPQHFGDGTRLSIL.

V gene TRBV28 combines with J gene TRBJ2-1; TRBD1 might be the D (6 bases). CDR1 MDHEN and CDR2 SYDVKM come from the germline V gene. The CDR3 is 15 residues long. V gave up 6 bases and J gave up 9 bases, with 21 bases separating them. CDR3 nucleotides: TGTGCCAGCAGAGCCCAGGGGTACGGGATGGGTGAGCAGTTCTTC. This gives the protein CASRAQGYGMGEQFF.

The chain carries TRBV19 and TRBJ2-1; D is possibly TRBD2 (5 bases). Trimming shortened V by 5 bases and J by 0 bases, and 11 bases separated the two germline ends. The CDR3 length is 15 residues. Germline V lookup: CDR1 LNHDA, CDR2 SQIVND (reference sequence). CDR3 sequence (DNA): TGTGCCAGTAGTGAGACTACCAGCTCCTACAATGAGCAGTTCTTC. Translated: CASSETTSSYNEQFF.

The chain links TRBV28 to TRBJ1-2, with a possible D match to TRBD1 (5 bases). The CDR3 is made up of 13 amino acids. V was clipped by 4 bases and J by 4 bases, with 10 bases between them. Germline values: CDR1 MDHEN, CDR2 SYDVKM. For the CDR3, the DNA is TGTGCCAGCAGTTCGGGACTGAGCTATGGCTACACCTTC. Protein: CASSSGLSYGYTF.

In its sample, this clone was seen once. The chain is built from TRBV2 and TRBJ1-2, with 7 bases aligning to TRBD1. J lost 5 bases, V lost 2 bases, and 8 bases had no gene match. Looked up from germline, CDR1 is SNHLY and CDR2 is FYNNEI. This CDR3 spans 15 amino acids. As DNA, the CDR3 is TGTGCCAGCAGTGAATTGGAGGCCAGGGGGTATGGCTACACCTTC. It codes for CASSELEARGYGYTF.

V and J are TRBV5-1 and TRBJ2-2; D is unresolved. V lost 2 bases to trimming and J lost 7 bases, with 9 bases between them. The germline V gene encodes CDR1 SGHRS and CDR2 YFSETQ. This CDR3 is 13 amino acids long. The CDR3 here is CASSFEVDGELFF. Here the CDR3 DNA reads TGCGCCAGCAGCTTTGAGGTGGACGGGGAGCTGTTTTTT.

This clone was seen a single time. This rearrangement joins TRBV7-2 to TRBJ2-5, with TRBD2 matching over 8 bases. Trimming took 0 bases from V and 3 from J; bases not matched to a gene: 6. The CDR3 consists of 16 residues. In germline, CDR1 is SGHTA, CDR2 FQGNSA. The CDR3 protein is CASSLAVTSVKETQYF. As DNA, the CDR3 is TGTGCCAGCAGCTTAGCGGTGACTAGCGTTAAAGAGACCCAGTACTTC.

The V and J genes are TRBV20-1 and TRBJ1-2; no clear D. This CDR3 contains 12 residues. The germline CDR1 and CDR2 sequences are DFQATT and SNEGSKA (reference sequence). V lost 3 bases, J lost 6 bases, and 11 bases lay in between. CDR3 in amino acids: CSASTRVNGYTF. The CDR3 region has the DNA TGCAGTGCTAGTACGCGAGTCAATGGCTACACCTTC.